The entry below gives a single T cell receptor beta chain sequence along with its context. The antigen is unknown. Gene names are the mouse ones. The read terminates 1 residue before the CDR3 end, so the remaining end is supplied by the germline J gene. This record comes from a study of tissue T cells after allogeneic stem cell transplantation. Whole-study findings and limits: Tissue-detected TCR repertoire was only partly captured by blood and spleen T cells. TCR repertoires tracked anatomic similarity, regardless of disease or transplant status.

TCRbeta CDR3 was sequenced at survey depth with template counts. Data came from immunoSEQ multiplex PCR; TCRdb stores just in-frame clones and leaves some out. The sample lists approximately 7,400 clones; roughly two thirds were seen once. This CDR3 comprises 14 residues. The germline V and J ends were trimmed by 2 bases and 1 base, with 5 bases remaining between them. CDR1 LGHNA and CDR2 YNLKQL come from the germline V gene (reference sequence). The material sequenced was blood. This receptor was identified in a female BALB/c mouse in good health. The strain's MHC type: H2-d. The chain employs TRBV5 and TRBJ1-4; no firm D call. The CDR3 reads CASSQTNSNERLFF. The covered CDR3 bases are TGTGCCAGCAGCCAAACAAATTCCAACGAAAGATTATTT.